These T cell receptor beta chains were read from a single sample in a study of ipilimumab plus nivolumab after autologous stem cell transplantation. Sequenced by immunoSEQ multiplex PCR; TCRdb stores in-frame clones only, minus some. The data show 11,000 or so clones, roughly 70% seen once. Sequenced here: PBMCs, sampled in a trial of ipilimumab plus nivolumab as post-transplant consolidation. The receptors shown here come from a male donor with multiple myeloma. CDR3s include the opening cysteine and the closing phenylalanine or tryptophan. A D gene is named only where the DNA matches it firmly. Rows give clone size only sometimes, using once, few, many, or a class for an expanded clone.

v_gene	abundance	d_gene	CDR3aa
TRBV28	NA	NA	CASSPMGPQHF
TRBV12-5	NA	TRBD2	CASGRQLAGAGELFF
TRBV5-1	NA	TRBD1	CASSLEQGNNSPLHF
TRBV30	NA	TRBD1	CAWSRTGPTGELFF
TRBV11-1	NA	NA	CASSLESSESYEQYF
TRBV7-9	few	TRBD2	CASSSGTSIYEQYF
TRBV6-5	NA	TRBD1	CASSPGGSEQFF
TRBV4-1	NA	NA	CASSQDPGVAGYTF
TRBV7-9	NA	TRBD1	CASSDRDRGAYNEQFF
TRBV5-4	NA	TRBD1	CASSLRGQGAGGELFF